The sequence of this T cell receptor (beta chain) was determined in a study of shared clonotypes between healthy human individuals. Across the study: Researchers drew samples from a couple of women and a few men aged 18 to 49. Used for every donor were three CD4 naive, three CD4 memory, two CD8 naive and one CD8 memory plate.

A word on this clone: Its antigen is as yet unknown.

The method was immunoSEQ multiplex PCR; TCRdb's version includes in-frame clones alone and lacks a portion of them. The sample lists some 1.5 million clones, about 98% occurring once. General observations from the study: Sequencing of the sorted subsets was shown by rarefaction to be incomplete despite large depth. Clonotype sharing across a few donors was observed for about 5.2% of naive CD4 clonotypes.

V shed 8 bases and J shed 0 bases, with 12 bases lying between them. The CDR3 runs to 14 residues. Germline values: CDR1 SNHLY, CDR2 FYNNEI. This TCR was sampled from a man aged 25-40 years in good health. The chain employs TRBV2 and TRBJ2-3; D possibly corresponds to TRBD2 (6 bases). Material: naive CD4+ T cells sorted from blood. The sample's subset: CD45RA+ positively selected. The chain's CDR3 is CASAGPRSTDTQYF. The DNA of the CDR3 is TGTGCCAGCGCGGGACCACGAAGCACAGATACGCAGTATTTT.